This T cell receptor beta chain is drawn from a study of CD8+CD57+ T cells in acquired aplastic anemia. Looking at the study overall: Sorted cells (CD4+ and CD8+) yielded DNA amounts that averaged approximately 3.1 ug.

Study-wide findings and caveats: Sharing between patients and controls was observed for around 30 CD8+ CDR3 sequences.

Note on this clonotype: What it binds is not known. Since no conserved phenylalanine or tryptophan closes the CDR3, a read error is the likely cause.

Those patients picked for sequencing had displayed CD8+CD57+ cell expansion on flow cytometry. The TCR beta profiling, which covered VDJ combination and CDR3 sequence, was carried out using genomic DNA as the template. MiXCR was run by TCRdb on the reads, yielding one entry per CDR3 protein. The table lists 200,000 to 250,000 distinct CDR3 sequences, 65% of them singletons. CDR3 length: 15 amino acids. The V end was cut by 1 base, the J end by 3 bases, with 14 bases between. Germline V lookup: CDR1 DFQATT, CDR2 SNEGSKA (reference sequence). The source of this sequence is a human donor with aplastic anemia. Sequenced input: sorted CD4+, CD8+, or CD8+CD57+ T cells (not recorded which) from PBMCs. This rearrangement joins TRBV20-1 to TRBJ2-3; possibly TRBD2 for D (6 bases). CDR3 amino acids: CSARGGGVVTDTQYV. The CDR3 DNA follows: TGCAGTGCTAGAGGGGGCGGGGTGGTAACAGATACGCAGTATGTT.